This T cell receptor (beta chain) was identified in a study of blood T cell repertoires in COVID-19. For the study at large: The study drew acute and convalescent COVID-19 samples from the United States, Italy and Spain.

Under the authors' procedure: Reference gene primer amplification yielded estimated nucleated cell counts. Produced via immunoSEQ multiplex PCR; TCRdb's table is partial and in-frame only. V and J calls and clone size are copied from that table; D and trimming were computed from the DNA. The sample consists of around 160,000 clones, approximately 80% of them appearing once. Participant ages covered roughly 18 to 89 years across 20 to 30 US areas. The V gene lost 0 bases and the J gene lost 4 bases, with 21 bases spanning the gap. The germline V gene encodes CDR1 SGDLS and CDR2 YYNGEE. The CDR3 runs to 18 residues.

The genes are TRBV9 and TRBJ2-3; the D gene is possibly TRBD1 (6 bases). The sample was PBMCs or T cells enriched from blood (not recorded which). This TCR came from an older woman who had recovered from COVID-19. The CDR3 protein is CASSVGGWRTGPSDTQYF. DNA of the CDR3: TGTGCCAGCAGCGTAGGGGGTTGGCGTACAGGGCCCTCAGATACGCAGTATTTT.